A single TCR beta chain is shown here with its context. This CDR3 comprises 15 residues. Germline V gives CDR1 SGHRS, CDR2 YFSETQ. The junction had 9 bases not matched to a gene; V was cut back by 5 bases and J by 4 bases. Assay used: immunoSEQ multiplex PCR; TCRdb lists only in-frame clones, some missing. The repertoire holds around 57,000 clones, with 85% to 90% as singletons. This sample stems from a study of blood T cell repertoires in COVID-19. The J gene is TRBJ2-5, the V gene TRBV5-1; TRBD2 agrees at 9 bases. Input material: peripheral blood. This sequence originates from a human donor with active COVID-19. The donor label of this sample is uncertain. The CDR3 protein is CASRGGTSTGETQYF. CDR3 coding DNA: TGCGCCAGCAGAGGGGGGACTAGCACGGGAGAGACCCAGTACTTC.